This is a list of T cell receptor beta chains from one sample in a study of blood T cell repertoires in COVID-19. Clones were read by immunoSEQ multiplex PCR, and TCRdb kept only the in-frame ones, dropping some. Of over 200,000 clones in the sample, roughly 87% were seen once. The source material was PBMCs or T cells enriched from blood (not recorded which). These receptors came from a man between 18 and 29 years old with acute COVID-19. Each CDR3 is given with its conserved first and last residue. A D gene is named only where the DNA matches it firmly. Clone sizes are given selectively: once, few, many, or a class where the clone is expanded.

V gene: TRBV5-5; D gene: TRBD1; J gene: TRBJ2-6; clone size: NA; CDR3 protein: CASSLGETGGTGANVLTF; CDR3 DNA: TGTGCCAGCAGCTTGGGTGAGACAGGGGGTACTGGGGCCAACGTCCTGACTTTC
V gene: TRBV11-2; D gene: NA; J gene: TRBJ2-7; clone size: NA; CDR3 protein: CASSTGQLLEQYF; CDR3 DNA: TGTGCCAGCAGCACCGGACAGTTGCTCGAGCAGTACTTC
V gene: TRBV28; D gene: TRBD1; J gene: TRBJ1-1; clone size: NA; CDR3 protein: CASRTQGAGTEAFF; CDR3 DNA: TGTGCCAGCAGGACCCAGGGGGCGGGCACTGAAGCTTTCTTT
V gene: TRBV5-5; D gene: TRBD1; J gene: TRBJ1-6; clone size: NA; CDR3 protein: CASSFRDSLNSPLHF; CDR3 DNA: TGTGCCAGCAGCTTCCGGGACAGCTTAAATTCACCCCTCCACTTT
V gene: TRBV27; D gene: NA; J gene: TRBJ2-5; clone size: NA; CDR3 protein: CASSWQETQYF; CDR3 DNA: TGTGCCAGCAGTTGGCAGGAGACCCAGTACTTC
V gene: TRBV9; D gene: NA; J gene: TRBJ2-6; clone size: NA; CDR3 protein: CASSVSTQGGLSGANVLTF; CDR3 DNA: TGTGCCAGCAGCGTATCCACACAGGGGGGGCTCTCTGGGGCCAACGTCCTGACTTTC
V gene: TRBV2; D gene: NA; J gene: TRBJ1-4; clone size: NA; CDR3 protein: CASSETQVFRLFF; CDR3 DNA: TGTGCCAGCAGTGAAACCCAGGTGTTTAGACTGTTTTTT
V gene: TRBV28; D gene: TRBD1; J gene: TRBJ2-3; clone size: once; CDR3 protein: CASSQPGQVTDTQYF; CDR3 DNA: TGTGCCAGCAGTCAACCTGGACAGGTCACAGATACGCAGTATTTT
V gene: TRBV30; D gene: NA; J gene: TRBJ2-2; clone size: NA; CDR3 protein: CAWSLPTAPNTGELFF; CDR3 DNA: TGTGCCTGGAGTTTACCGACAGCCCCGAACACCGGGGAGCTGTTTTTT
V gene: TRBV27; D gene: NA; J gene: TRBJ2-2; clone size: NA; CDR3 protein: CASSLGTPKSFAGELFF; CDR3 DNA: TGTGCCAGCAGTTTAGGTACACCCAAAAGTTTTGCCGGGGAGCTGTTTTTT
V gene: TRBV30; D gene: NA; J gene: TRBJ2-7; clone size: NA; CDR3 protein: CAWSVGGFNEQYF; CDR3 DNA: TGTGCCTGGAGTGTTGGCGGGTTTAACGAGCAGTACTTC
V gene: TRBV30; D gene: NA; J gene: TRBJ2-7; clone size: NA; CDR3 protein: CAWSSVAYEQYF; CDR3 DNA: TGTGCCTGGAGTTCGGTGGCCTACGAGCAGTACTTC
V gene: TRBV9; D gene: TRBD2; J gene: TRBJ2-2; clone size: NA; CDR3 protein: CASSGPTARTSGSLAGELFF; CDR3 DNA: TGTGCCAGCAGCGGGCCCACTGCCCGGACTAGCGGGAGTTTAGCCGGGGAGCTGTTTTTT
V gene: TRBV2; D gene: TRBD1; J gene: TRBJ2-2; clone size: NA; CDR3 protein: CASGQGNTGELFF; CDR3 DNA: TGTGCCAGCGGACAGGGGAACACCGGGGAGCTGTTTTTT
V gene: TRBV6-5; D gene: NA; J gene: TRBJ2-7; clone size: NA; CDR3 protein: CASSYSGGEQYF; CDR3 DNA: TGTGCCAGCAGTTACTCGGGGGGCGAGCAGTACTTC
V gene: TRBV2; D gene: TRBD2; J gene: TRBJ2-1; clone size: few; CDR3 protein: CASSPWTSGSDEQFF; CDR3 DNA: TGTGCCAGCAGTCCATGGACTAGCGGGAGCGATGAGCAGTTCTTC
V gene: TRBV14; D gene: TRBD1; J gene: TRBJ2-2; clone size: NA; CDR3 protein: CASSLQGGAGELFF; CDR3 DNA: TGTGCCAGCAGCCTACAGGGGGGCGCCGGGGAGCTGTTTTTT
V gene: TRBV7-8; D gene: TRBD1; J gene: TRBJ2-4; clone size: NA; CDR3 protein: CASSLGDRVNIQYF; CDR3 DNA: TGTGCCAGCAGCTTAGGTGACAGGGTAAACATTCAGTACTTC
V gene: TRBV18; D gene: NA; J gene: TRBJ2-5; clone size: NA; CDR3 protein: CASSPPGQFQETQYF; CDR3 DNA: TGTGCCAGCTCACCTCCCGGACAGTTCCAAGAGACCCAGTACTTC
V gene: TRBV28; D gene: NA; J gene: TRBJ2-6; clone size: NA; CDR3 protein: CATFGANVLTF; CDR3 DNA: TGTGCCACCTTCGGGGCCAACGTCCTGACTTTC
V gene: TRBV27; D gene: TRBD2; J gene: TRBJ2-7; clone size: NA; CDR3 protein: CASSLGPTSGSSYEQYF; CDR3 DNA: TGTGCCAGCAGTTTAGGGCCAACTAGCGGTTCCTCCTACGAGCAGTACTTC
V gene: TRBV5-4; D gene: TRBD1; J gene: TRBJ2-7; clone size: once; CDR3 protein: CASSYTGDGYEQYF; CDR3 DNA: TGTGCCAGCAGCTATACAGGGGATGGCTACGAGCAGTACTTC
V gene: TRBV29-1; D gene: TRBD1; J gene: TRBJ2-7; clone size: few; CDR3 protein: CSVEVTTGDYEQYF; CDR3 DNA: TGCAGCGTCGAGGTCACGACAGGGGACTACGAGCAGTACTTC
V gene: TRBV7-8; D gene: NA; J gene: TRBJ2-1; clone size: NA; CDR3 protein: CASSVSGNSYNEQFF; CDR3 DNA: TGTGCCAGCAGTGTTAGCGGAAACTCCTACAATGAGCAGTTCTTC
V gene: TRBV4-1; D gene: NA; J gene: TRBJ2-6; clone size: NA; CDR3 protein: CASSQLYGANVLTF; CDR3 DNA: TGCGCCAGCAGCCAGCTATATGGGGCCAACGTCCTGACTTTC
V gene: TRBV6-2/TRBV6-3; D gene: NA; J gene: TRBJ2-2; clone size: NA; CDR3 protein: CASSPALAGGELFF; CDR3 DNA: TGTGCCAGCAGTCCCGCCTTGGCGGGCGGGGAGCTGTTTTTT
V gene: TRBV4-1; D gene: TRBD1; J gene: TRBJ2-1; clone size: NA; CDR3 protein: CASSQRIEDRASNEQFF; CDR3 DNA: TGCGCCAGCAGCCAAAGAATTGAGGACAGGGCTTCAAATGAGCAGTTCTTC
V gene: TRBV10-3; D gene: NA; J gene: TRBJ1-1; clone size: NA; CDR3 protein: CAISESTGKAEAFF; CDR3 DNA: TGTGCCATCAGTGAGTCCACCGGGAAGGCTGAAGCTTTCTTT
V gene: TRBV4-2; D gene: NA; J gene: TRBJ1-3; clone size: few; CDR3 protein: CASSQSGPQGRNTIYF; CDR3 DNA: TGTGCCAGCAGCCAATCCGGACCTCAGGGTCGAAACACCATATATTTT
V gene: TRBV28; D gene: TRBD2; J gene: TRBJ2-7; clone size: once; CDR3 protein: CASSSGGEGPPYEQYF; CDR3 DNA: TGTGCCAGCAGTTCGGGTGGGGAGGGCCCTCCCTACGAGCAGTACTTC
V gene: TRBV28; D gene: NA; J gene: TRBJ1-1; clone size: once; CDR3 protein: CASRGAQGNTEAFF; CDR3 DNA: TGTGCCAGCAGGGGGGCACAGGGAAACACTGAAGCTTTCTTT
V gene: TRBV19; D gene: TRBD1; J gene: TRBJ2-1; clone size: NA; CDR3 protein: CASRVYGTGDNEQFF; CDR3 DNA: TGTGCCAGTAGGGTCTACGGGACAGGGGACAATGAGCAGTTCTTC
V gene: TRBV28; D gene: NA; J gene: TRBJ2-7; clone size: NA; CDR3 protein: CASSLSGERSYEQYF; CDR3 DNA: TGTGCCAGCAGTTTGTCAGGGGAAAGGTCCTACGAGCAGTACTTC
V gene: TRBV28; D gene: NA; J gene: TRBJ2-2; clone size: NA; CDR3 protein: CASLGQGTRELFF; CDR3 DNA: TGTGCCAGCCTCGGGCAGGGGACCCGGGAGCTGTTTTTT
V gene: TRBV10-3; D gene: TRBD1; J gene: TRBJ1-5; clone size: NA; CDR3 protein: CAISPGTDQPQHF; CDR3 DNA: TGTGCCATCAGTCCCGGGACAGATCAGCCCCAGCATTTT
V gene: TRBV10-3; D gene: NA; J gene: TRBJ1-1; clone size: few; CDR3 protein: CAISVRRGEAFF; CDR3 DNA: TGTGCCATCAGTGTAAGGAGAGGTGAAGCTTTCTTT
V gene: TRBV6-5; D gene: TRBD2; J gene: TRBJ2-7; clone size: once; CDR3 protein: CASRGTRNYEQYF; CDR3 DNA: TGTGCCAGCAGGGGGACTAGAAACTACGAGCAGTACTTC
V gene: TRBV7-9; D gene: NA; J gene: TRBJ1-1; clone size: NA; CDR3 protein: CASSLERMRTEAFF; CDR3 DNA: TGTGCCAGCAGCCTCGAGAGGATGCGCACTGAAGCTTTCTTT
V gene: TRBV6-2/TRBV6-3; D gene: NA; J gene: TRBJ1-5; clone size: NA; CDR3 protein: CASSQIRTASNQPQHF; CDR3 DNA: TGTGCCAGCAGTCAAATCCGGACAGCGAGCAATCAGCCCCAGCATTTT
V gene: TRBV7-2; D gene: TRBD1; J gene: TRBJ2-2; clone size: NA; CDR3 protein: CASSLVGQGMTGELFF; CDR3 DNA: TGTGCCAGCAGCTTAGTGGGACAGGGCATGACCGGGGAGCTGTTTTTT
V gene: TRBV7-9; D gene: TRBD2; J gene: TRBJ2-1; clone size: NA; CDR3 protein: CASSPGLAGDSYNEQFF; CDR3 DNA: TGTGCCAGCAGCCCCGGACTAGCGGGAGACTCCTACAATGAGCAGTTCTTC